Listed here are 25 T cell receptor beta chains from one sample, sequenced in a study of blood T cells in healthy people across ages. The use of a sample-barcoded 5' primer and a J-beta primer mix characterized a second PCR of about 6 to 11 cycles. TCRdb analysed the 5' RACE reads with MiXCR anew, one entry per CDR3 protein. Found here are 450,000 to 600,000 distinct CDR3 sequences, about 25% of them singletons; the top ten hold approximately 3.6%. These data also featured in a second study, about T cells of mothers and their children.

Source material: blood. Every receptor here comes from a boy between 2 and 10 years old in good health.

The chain recombines TRBV12-3 or TRBV12-4 with TRBJ2-5; 9 bases align to TRBD2. This CDR3 spans 15 amino acids. The J segment lost 3 bases and the V segment lost 5 bases, leaving 7 bases of the junction unmatched. This CDR3 is CASSRVLAGKETQYF. CDR3 DNA: TGTGCCAGCAGTCGAGTCCTAGCGGGAAAAGAGACCCAGTACTTC.

This clonotype was picked up a small number of times. This chain joins TRBV24-1 and TRBJ2-2; D is uncertain. The CDR3 covers 12 residues. V was clipped by 10 bases and J by 3 bases, with 8 bases between them. CDR1 and CDR2 (germline): KGHDR, SFDVKD. For the CDR3, the DNA is TGTGCCACAGCCGAGGACACCGGGGAGCTGTTTTTT. It is translated as CATAEDTGELFF.

This clonotype was seen just once. The chain couples TRBV5-5 to TRBJ1-2; possibly TRBD1 for D (5 bases). Trimming left V 4 bases short and J 2 bases short, with 9 bases between. CDR3 length: 13 residues. CDR1 SGHKS and CDR2 YYEKEE come from the germline V gene (reference sequence). The CDR3: CASSHGGNYGYTF. In nucleotides, the CDR3 is TGTGCCAGCAGCCACGGGGGAAACTATGGCTACACCTTC. The full variable domain, completed using reference TRBV5-5 and TRBJ1-2, is DAGVTQSPTHLIKTRGQQVTLRCSPISGHKSVSWYQQVLGQGPQFIFQYYEKEERGRGNFPDRFSARQFPNYSSELNVNALLLGDSALYLCASSHGGNYGYTFGSGTRLTVV.

In its sample, this clonotype was seen a few times. The V gene is TRBV4-3, the J gene TRBJ2-3; 7 nucleotides match TRBD2. The CDR3 covers 19 residues. V was clipped by 2 bases and J by 2 bases; unmatched bases: 16. The germline CDR1 and CDR2 sequences are LGHNA and YSLEER. In DNA, the CDR3 is TGCGCCAGCAGCCAACGAGGACGGGGGAGGGCCATGCTCACAGATACGCAGTATTTT. Protein: CASSQRGRGRAMLTDTQYF.

The chain uses TRBV20-1 and TRBJ1-6; TRBD1 might be the D (6 bases). V dropped 0 bases and J dropped 7 bases, with 16 bases sitting between them. The CDR3 runs 16 residues. Germline CDR1 reads DFQATT; CDR2 reads SNEGSKA (reference sequence). The CDR3 bases are TGCAGTGCTAGAGATTGGGCCGAGGACAGAAATTCACCCCTCCACTTT. This codes for CSARDWAEDRNSPLHF.

The rearrangement uses TRBV7-9 and TRBJ2-1; unclear D gene. The end of the DNA aligns better with TRBJ2-5, so the J call may be wrong. The CDR3 spans 14 residues. Germline V gene lookup returns CDR1 SEHNR and CDR2 FQNEAQ (reference sequence). CDR3 region: CASSMTTGIETQYF. The CDR3 DNA follows: TGTGCCAGCAGCATGACGACGGGTATTGAGACCCAGTACTTC.

V gene TRBV6-5 combines with J gene TRBJ2-1; D possibly corresponds to TRBD2 (5 bases). Per germline, CDR1 MNHEY and CDR2 SVGAGI. Trimming cost V 6 bases and J 3 bases, with 12 bases left between them. The CDR3 totals 14 residues. The DNA for the CDR3 is TGTGCCAGCAGAAGTTTTAGCGTCTACAATGAGCAGTTCTTC. Protein sequence: CASRSFSVYNEQFF.

The V gene is TRBV4-2, the J gene TRBJ2-4; 10 nucleotides align to TRBD2. Unmatched junction bases numbered 8, after V lost 0 bases and J lost 0 bases. From germline, CDR1 is LGHNA and CDR2 YNFKEQ. CDR3 length: 19 amino acids. For the CDR3, the DNA is TGTGCCAGCAGCCAAGATTCGCTAGCGGGGGACCTAGCCAAAAACATTCAGTACTTC. Translation gives CASSQDSLAGDLAKNIQYF.

CDR3 DNA sequence: TGTGCCAGCAGCTTGACAGGACCGGGGGCCGGATTCCAAGAGACCCAGTACTTC. Its protein product is CASSLTGPGAGFQETQYF. The genes are TRBV5-5 and TRBJ2-5; D might be TRBD1 or TRBD2, each matching 6 bases. This CDR3 is 18 amino acids long. V dropped 1 base and J dropped 1 base, with 20 bases sitting between them. From germline, CDR1 is SGHKS and CDR2 YYEKEE (reference sequence).

The rearrangement uses TRBV2 and TRBJ2-1; a possible D gene is TRBD1 (7 bases). Germline values: CDR1 SNHLY, CDR2 FYNNEI. The V and J ends lost 4 bases and 0 bases respectively, with 22 bases between them. This CDR3 comprises 19 residues. CDR3 nucleotide sequence: TGTGCCAGCAGTGCGCCGACAGGGCCCCGGGGGAGCTCCTACAATGAGCAGTTCTTC. Translation gives CASSAPTGPRGSSYNEQFF.

This clonotype was counted a few times. The CDR3 spells CSAATLFSTDTQYF. As DNA, the CDR3 is TGCAGTGCCGCGACTCTTTTTAGCACAGATACGCAGTATTTT. The chain joins TRBV20-1 to TRBJ2-3; D is undetermined. The V end was cut by 6 bases, the J end by 0 bases, with 13 bases between. This CDR3 contains 14 residues. Germline CDR1 reads DFQATT; CDR2 reads SNEGSKA (reference sequence).

This sequence joins TRBV29-1 and TRBJ1-2, with 7 bases fitting TRBD1. Germline assignment: CDR1 SQVTM and CDR2 ANQGSEA. The CDR3 is 13 amino acids. J was trimmed by 5 bases and V by 5 bases; bases with no gene match: 8. The CDR3 sequence is CSVSSGTAYGYTF. In nucleotides, the CDR3 is TGCAGCGTTAGTTCCGGGACAGCTTATGGCTACACCTTC. Drawing the rest from reference TRBV29-1 and TRBJ1-2, the complete variable domain is SAVISQKPSRDICQRGTSLTIQCQVDSQVTMMFWYRQQPGQSLTLIATANQGSEATYESGFVIDKFPISRPNLTFSTLTVSNMSPEDSSIYLCSVSSGTAYGYTFGSGTRLTVV.

This clonotype has a handful of counts. The chain carries TRBV6-6 and TRBJ2-5, with 7 bases that match TRBD2. The trim removed 6 bases at V and 4 bases at J, leaving 11 bases unmatched. The germline V gene encodes CDR1 MNHNY and CDR2 SVGAGI (reference sequence). This CDR3 spans 15 amino acids. CDR3 in amino acids: CASRPLTGGSETQYF. DNA for the CDR3: TGTGCCAGCAGACCCCTTACGGGAGGCTCAGAGACCCAGTACTTC.

This clonotype was seen only a few times. Germline is not matched at one junction end, which may reflect a read error. V gene TRBV5-1 combines with J gene TRBJ2-6; D is possibly TRBD1 (6 bases). Germline CDR1 reads SGHRS; CDR2 reads YFSETQ. The CDR3 runs 16 residues. The CDR3 nucleotides read TGCACCAGCAGCGGAACAGGGTCTGCTGGGGCCAACGTCCTGACTTTC. Protein: CTSSGTGSAGANVLTF.

This clonotype occurred a few times. The DNA for the CDR3 is TGTGCCAGCAGCGTAGGCAGCGGGGGATCCAGGGGTAAAAACATTCAGTACTTC. This encodes CASSVGSGGSRGKNIQYF. V is TRBV9 and J is TRBJ2-4, with 8 bases fitting TRBD2. The J segment lost 4 bases and the V segment lost 0 bases, leaving 12 bases of the junction unmatched. CDR1 and CDR2 (germline): SGDLS, YYNGEE. CDR3 length: 18 residues.

This clonotype appeared a few times. The gene calls are TRBV27 and TRBJ1-4; TRBD1 agrees at 7 bases. Germline loops: CDR1 MNHEY, CDR2 SMNVEV (reference sequence). There are 15 residues in the CDR3. V was pared by 5 bases and J by 7 bases, with 10 bases of the junction left unmatched. This CDR3 reads CASSRSQGRTEKLFF. The CDR3 nucleotides read TGTGCCAGCAGTCGATCACAGGGGCGTACTGAAAAACTGTTTTTT. The full variable domain, in which reference TRBV27 and TRBJ1-4 provide the parts outside the CDR3, is EAQVTQNPRYLITVTGKKLTVTCSQNMNHEYMSWYRQDPGLGLRQIYYSMNVEVTDKGDVPEGYKVSRKEKRNFPLILESPSPNQTSLYFCASSRSQGRTEKLFFGSGTQLSVL.

This clonotype was observed a handful of times. V usage is TRBV7-2 and J usage is TRBJ2-5; no clear D. The J call may be wrong; the DNA end is better matched by TRBJ2-1. CDR1 and CDR2 (germline): SGHTA, FQGNSA. This CDR3 spans 13 amino acids. CDR3 DNA sequence: TGTGCCAGCAGCTTAAAAGGGCCCAATGAGCAGTTCTTC. Its translation is CASSLKGPNEQFF.

The rearrangement uses TRBV6-5 and TRBJ1-4, with D perhaps TRBD1 (5 bases). V lost 2 bases, J lost 6 bases, and 19 bases lay in between. Germline V lookup: CDR1 MNHEY, CDR2 SVGAGI. The CDR3 consists of 17 residues. CDR3 protein: CASSYNSGYGKDEKLFF. The CDR3 DNA is TGTGCCAGCAGTTACAATTCAGGGTATGGTAAAGATGAAAAACTGTTTTTT.

Only a few counts were recorded for this clonotype. This rearrangement joins TRBV11-3 to TRBJ2-1; perhaps TRBD2 as D (5 bases). The germline V and J ends were trimmed by 4 bases and 5 bases, with 9 bases remaining between them. The CDR3 covers 13 residues. Germline V lookup: CDR1 SGHNT, CDR2 YENEEA. CDR3 sequence reads: CASSSDGDNEQFF. The CDR3 DNA reads TGTGCCAGCAGCTCCGACGGGGACAATGAGCAGTTCTTC. Full variable domain (remainder filled in from reference TRBV11-3 and TRBJ2-1): EAGVVQSPRYKIIEKKQPVAFWCNPISGHNTLYWYLQNLGQGPELLIRYENEEAVDDSQLPKDRFSAERLKGVDSTLKIQPAELGDSAVYLCASSSDGDNEQFFGPGTRLTVL.

The chain joins TRBV12-3 or TRBV12-4 to TRBJ2-2, with 7 bases aligning to TRBD2. CDR3 length: 14 amino acids. Trimming took 8 bases from V and 4 from J; bases not matched to a gene: 7. CDR3 in DNA: TGTGCCAGCTGTACGGGAGGTGGCACCGGGGAGCTGTTTTTT. Translation: CASCTGGGTGELFF.

This clonotype was found a few times. The V call is TRBV6-2 or TRBV6-3, the J call TRBJ1-2; D gene uncertain. The V gene lost 6 bases and the J gene lost 7 bases, with 15 bases spanning the gap. The CDR3 is 13 residues long. CDR1 is MNHEY, CDR2 SVGEGT, per germline. The CDR3 loop is CASSTTARRGYTF. For the CDR3, the DNA is TGTGCCAGCAGCACCACAGCACGGCGTGGCTACACCTTC.

This chain uses TRBV6-2 or TRBV6-3 with TRBJ1-2; 8 positions match TRBD1. The J segment lost 7 bases and the V segment lost 4 bases, leaving 8 bases of the junction unmatched. The V gene's germline CDR1 is MNHEY and CDR2 SVGEGT. CDR3 length: 14 amino acids. CDR3 amino acids: CASSLGGTGLGYTF. CDR3 bases: TGTGCCAGCAGTTTAGGAGGGACAGGCCTTGGCTACACCTTC.

This clonotype has just a few counts. The V gene is TRBV9, the J gene TRBJ2-5; no clear D gene. The V gene lost 0 bases and the J gene lost 0 bases, with 6 bases spanning the gap. This CDR3 comprises 14 residues. Looked up from germline, CDR1 is SGDLS and CDR2 is YYNGEE. The CDR3 sequence is CASSVGVYQETQYF. The CDR3 DNA reads as TGTGCCAGCAGCGTAGGAGTGTACCAAGAGACCCAGTACTTC.

A few counts support this clonotype. V is TRBV30 and J is TRBJ1-2; maybe TRBD1 (5 bases). CDR3 length: 12 residues. The V end lost 8 bases, the J end lost 6 bases, and 16 bases lay between the germline ends. CDR1 is GTSNPN and CDR2 is SVGIG in the germline V gene (reference sequence). CDR3 residues: CAGQGFGNGYTF. CDR3 nucleotides: TGTGCCGGGCAGGGTTTCGGGAATGGCTACACCTTC.

This chain connects TRBV27 to TRBJ2-3; tentative D call: TRBD2 (7 bases). The germline V gene has CDR1 MNHEY and CDR2 SMNVEV (reference sequence). V was shortened by 5 bases and J by 0 bases, with 21 bases between the two germline ends. The CDR3 consists of 18 residues. CDR3 bases: TGTGCCAGCAGTCCGACAGGACTAGACATTGTAAGCACAGATACGCAGTATTTT. Translating it yields CASSPTGLDIVSTDTQYF.